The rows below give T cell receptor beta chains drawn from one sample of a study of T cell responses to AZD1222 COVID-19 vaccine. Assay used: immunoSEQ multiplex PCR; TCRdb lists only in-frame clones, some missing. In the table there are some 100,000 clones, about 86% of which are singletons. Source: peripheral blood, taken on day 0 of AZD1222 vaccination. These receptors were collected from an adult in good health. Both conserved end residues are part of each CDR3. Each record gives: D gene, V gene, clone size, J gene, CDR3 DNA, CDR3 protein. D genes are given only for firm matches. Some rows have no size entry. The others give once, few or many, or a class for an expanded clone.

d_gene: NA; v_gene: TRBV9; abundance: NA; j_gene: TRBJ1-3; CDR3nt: TGTGCCAGCAGCAGGGGAGTAGGAGGTGGAAACACCATATATTTT; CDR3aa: CASSRGVGGGNTIYF
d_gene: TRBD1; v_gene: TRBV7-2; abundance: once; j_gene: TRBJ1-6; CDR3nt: TGTGCCAGCAGCTCGACGACAGGGGGATCACCCCTCCACTTT; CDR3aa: CASSSTTGGSPLHF
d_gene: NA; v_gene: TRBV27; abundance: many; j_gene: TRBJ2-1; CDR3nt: TGTGCCAGCACCAACCCCCCCCCGGGGGAGAGGGGAAATGAGCAGTTCTTC; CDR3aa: CASTNPPPGERGNEQFF
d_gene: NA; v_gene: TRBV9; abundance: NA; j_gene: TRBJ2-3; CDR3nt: TGTGCCAGCAGCACCCCGGCTGGAGATACGCAGTATTTT; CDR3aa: CASSTPAGDTQYF
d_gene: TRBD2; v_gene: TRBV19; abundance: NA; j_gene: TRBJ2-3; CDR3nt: TGTGCCAGTAGTGGACTAGCGGGAGGGGAAGATACGCAGTATTTT; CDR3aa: CASSGLAGGEDTQYF
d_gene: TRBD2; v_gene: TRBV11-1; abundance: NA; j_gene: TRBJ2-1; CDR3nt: TGTGCCAGCAGCCCAGGACTAGCGGGAGAAGCCGATGAGCAGTTCTTC; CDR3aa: CASSPGLAGEADEQFF
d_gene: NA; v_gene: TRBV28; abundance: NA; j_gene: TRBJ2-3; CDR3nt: TGTGCCAGCAGTTCCATCCGGTTAAGATGGGATGAAACTAGCACAGATACGCAGTATTTT; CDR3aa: CASSSIRLRWDETSTDTQYF
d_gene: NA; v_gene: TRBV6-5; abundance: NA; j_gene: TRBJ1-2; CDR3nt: TGTGCCAGCAGTTACTCAGGGCAGAAATATGGCTACACCTTC; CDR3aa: CASSYSGQKYGYTF
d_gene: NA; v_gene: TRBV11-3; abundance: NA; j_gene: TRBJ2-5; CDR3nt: TGTGCCAGCAGCTTAAAGGGGTCGGGGGAGACCCAGTACTTC; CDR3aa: CASSLKGSGETQYF
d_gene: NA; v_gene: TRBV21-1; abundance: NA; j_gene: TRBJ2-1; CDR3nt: TGTGCCAGCACCCAAAGGCGGGAGGGCGCCTACAATGAGCAGTTCTTC; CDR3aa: CASTQRREGAYNEQFF
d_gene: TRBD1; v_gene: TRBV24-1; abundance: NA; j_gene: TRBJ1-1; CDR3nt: TGTGCCACCAGTGATACGGGACAGGGGGCGGGGGGCACTGAAGCTTTCTTT; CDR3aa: CATSDTGQGAGGTEAFF
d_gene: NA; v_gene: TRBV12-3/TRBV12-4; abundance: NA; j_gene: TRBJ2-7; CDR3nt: TGTGCCAGCAGGAACAGTAGCTCCTACGAGCAGTACTTC; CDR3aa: CASRNSSSYEQYF
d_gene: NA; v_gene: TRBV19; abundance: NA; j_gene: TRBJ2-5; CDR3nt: TGTGCCAGTAGTATAACCGGCCAAGAGACCCAGTACTTC; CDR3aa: CASSITGQETQYF
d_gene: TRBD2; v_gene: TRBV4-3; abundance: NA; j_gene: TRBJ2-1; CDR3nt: TGCGCCAGCAGCCAACTGATAGGACTAGCGGGAAACAATGAGCAGTTCTTC; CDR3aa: CASSQLIGLAGNNEQFF
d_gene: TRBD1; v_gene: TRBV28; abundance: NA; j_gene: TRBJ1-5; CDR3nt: TGTGCCAGCAGTTTATTGACAGGGACGAATCAGCCCCAGCATTTT; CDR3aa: CASSLLTGTNQPQHF
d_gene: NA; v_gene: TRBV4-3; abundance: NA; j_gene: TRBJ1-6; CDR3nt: TGCGCCAGCAGCCAGATACAGGGTTCCTATAATTCACCCCTCCACTTT; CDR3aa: CASSQIQGSYNSPLHF
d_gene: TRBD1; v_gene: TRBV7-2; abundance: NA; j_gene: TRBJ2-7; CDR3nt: TGTGCCAGCAGCTTCGGACAGGGACCCTACGAGCAGTACTTC; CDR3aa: CASSFGQGPYEQYF
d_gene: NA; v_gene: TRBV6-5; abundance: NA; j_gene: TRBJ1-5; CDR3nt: TGTGCCAGCAGTTATGGATGGGGTGGTCAGCCCCAGCATTTT; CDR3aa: CASSYGWGGQPQHF
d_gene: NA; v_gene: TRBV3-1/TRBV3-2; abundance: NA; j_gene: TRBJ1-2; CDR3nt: TGTGCCAGCAGCCAAGTACCGGGGTGGGGCTACACCTTC; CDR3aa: CASSQVPGWGYTF
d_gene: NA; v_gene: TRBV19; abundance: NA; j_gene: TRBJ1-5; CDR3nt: TGTGCCAGTAGTGGCGGCGGGGGCGTAAGCAATCAGCCCCAGCATTTT; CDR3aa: CASSGGGGVSNQPQHF
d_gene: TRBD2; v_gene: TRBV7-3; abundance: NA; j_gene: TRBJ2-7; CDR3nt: TGTGCCAGCAGCCCCGGGGGCGGGAGGAGCTCCTACGAGCAGTACTTC; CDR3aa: CASSPGGGRSSYEQYF
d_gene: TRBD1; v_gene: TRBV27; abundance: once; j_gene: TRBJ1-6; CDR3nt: TGTGCCAGCAGTATGGGACAGGATAATTCACCCCTCCACTTT; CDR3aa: CASSMGQDNSPLHF
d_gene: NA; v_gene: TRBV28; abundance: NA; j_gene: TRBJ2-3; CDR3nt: TGTGCCAGCAGTTTCCCGGGAAACACAGATACGCAGTATTTT; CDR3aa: CASSFPGNTDTQYF
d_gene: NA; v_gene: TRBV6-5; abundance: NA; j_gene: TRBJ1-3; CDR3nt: TGTGCCAGCAGTTATAATGGGGCGTCCGGAAACACCATATATTTT; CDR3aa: CASSYNGASGNTIYF
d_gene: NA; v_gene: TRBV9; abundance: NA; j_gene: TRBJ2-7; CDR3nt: TGTGCCAGCAGCGTAGGACTGGAGATTTACTACGAGCAGTACTTC; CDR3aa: CASSVGLEIYYEQYF
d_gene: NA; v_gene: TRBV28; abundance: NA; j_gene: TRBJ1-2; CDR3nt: TGTGCCAGCGAAGGAGCCTCTAACTATGGCTACACCTTC; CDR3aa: CASEGASNYGYTF
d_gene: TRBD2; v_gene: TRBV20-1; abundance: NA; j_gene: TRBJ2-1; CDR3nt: TGCAGTGCTAGTGACCTATCTAGCGGGAGTGCTAATGAGCAGTTCTTC; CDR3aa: CSASDLSSGSANEQFF
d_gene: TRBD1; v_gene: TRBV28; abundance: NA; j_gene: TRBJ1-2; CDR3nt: TGTGCCAGCAGTTCGACAGGGGAAAACTATGGCTACACCTTC; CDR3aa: CASSSTGENYGYTF
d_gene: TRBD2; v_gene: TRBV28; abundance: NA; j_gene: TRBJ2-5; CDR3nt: TGTGCCAGCAGTTTTACTAGCGGGGTGTACCAAGAGACCCAGTACTTC; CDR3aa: CASSFTSGVYQETQYF
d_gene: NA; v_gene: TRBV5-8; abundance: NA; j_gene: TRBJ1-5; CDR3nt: TGTGCCAGCAGCCTCGGTCAGCCCCAGCATTTT; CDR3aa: CASSLGQPQHF
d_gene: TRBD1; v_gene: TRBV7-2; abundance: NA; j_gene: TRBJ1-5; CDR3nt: TGTGCCAGCAGCATTACAGGGGGAGTCCAGCCCCAGCATTTT; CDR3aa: CASSITGGVQPQHF
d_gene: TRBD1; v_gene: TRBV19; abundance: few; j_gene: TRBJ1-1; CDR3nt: TGTGCCAGTAGTACGGGCGGGACAGGGGGCGAAAACACTGAAGCTTTCTTT; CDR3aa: CASSTGGTGGENTEAFF
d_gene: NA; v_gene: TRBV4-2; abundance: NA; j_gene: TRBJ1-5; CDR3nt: TGTGCCAGCAGCCAAGATAGGGTGAGCAATCAGCCCCAGCATTTT; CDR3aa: CASSQDRVSNQPQHF
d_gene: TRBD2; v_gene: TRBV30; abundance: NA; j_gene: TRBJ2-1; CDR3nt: TGTGCCTGGAGTTTTGACTGGCGGGAGGGGAATGAGCAGTTCTTC; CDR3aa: CAWSFDWREGNEQFF
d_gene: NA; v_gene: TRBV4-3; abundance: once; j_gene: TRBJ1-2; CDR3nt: TGCGCCAGCAGCCAAGAGGGTGGGGGGTACTATGGCTACACCTTC; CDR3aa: CASSQEGGGYYGYTF
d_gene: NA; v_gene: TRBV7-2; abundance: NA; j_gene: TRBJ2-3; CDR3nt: TGTGCCAGCAGCTTTTATTCAGATACGCAGTATTTT; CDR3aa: CASSFYSDTQYF
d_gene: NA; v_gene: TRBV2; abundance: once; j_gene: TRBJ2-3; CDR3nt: TGTGCCAGCTCGCGAGCGGCCACCACAGATACGCAGTATTTT; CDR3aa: CASSRAATTDTQYF